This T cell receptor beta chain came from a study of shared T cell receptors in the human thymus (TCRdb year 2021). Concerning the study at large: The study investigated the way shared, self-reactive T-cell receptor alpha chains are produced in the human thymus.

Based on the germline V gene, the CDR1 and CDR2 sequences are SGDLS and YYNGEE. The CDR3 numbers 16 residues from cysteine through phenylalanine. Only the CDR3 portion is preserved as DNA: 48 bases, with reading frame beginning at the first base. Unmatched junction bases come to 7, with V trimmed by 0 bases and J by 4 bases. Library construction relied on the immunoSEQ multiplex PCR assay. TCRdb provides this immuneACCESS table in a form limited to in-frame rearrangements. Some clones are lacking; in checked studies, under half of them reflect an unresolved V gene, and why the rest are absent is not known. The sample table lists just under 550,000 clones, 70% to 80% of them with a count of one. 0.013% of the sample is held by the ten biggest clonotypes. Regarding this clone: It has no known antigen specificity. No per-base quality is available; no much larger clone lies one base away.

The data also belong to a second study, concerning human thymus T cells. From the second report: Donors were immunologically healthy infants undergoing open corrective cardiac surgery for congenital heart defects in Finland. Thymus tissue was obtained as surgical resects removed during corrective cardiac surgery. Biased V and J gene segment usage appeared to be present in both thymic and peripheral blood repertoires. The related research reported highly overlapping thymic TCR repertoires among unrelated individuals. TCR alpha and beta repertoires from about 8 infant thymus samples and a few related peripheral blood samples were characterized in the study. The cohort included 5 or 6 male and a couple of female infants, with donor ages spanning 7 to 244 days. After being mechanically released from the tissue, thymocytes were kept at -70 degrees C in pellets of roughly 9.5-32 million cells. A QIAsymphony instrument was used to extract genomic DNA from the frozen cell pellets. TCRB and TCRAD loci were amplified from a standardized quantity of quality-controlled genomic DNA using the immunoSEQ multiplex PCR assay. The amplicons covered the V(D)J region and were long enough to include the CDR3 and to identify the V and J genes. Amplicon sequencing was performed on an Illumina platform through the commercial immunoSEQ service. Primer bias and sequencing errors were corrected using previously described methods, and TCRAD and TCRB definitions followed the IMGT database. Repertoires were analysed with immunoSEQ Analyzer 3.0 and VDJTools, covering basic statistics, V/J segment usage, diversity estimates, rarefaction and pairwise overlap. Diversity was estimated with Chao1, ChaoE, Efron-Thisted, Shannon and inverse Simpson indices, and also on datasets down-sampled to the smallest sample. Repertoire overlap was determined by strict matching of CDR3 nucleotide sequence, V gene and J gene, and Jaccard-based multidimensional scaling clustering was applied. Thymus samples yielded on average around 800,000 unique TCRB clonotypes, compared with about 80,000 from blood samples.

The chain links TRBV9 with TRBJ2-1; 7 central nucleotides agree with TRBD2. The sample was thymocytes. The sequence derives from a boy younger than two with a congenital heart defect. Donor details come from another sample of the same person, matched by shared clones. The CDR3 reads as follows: CASSVVETSFYNEQFF. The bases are TGTGCCAGCAGCGTAGTTGAGACTAGCTTTTACAATGAGCAGTTCTTC.